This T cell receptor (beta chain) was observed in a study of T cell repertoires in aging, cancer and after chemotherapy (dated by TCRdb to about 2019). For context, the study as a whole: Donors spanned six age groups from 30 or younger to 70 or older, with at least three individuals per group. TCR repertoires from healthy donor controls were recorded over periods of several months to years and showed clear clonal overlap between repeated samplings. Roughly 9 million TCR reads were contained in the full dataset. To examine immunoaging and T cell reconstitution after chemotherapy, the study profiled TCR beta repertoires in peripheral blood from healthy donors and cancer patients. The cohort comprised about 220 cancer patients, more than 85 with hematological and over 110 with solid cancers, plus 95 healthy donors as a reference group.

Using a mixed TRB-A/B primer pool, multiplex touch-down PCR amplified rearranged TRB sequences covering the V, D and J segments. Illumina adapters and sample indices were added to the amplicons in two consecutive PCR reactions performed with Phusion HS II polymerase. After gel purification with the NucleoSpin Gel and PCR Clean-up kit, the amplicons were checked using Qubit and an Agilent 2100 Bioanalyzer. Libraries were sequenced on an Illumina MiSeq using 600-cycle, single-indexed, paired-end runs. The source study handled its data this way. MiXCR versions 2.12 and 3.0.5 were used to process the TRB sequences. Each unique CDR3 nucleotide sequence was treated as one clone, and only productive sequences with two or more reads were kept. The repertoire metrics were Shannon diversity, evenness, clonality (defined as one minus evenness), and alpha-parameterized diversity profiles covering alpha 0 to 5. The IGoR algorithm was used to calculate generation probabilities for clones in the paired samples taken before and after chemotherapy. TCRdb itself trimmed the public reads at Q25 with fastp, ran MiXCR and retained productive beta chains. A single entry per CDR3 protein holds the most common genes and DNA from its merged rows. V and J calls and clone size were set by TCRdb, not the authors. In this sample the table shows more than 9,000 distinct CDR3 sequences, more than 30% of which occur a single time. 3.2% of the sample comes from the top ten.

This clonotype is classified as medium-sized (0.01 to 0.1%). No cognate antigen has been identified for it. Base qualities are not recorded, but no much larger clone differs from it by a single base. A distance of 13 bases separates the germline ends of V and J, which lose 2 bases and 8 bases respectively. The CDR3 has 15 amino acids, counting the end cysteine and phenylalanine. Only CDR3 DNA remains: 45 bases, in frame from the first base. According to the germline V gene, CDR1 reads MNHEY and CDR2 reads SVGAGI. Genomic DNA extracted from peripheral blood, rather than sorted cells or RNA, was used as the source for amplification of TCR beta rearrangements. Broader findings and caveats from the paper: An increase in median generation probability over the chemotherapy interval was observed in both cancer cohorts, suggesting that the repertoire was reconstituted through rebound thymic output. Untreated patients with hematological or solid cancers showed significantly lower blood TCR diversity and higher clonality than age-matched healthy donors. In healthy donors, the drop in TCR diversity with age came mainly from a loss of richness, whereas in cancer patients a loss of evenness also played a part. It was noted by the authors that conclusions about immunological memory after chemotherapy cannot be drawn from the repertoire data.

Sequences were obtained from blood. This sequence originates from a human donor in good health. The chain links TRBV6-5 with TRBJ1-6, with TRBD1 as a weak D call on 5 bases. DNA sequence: TGTGCCAGCAGTTACGTTGGGCAGGGTCATTCACCCCTCCACTTT. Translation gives CASSYVGQGHSPLHF.